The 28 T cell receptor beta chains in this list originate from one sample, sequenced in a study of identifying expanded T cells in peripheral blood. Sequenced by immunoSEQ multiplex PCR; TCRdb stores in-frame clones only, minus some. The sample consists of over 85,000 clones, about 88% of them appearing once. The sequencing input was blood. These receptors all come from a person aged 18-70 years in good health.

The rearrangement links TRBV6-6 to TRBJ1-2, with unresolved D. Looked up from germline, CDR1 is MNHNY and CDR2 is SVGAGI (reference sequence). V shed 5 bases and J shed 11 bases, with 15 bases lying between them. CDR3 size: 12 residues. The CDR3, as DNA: TGTGCCAGCAGTCAAGAGGTGGGGAGGTACACCTTC. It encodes CASSQEVGRYTF.

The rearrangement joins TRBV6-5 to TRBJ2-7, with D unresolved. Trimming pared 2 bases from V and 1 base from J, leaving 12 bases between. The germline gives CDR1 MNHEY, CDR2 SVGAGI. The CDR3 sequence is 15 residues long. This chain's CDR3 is CASSYRWQPSYEQYF. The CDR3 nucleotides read TGTGCCAGCAGTTACAGGTGGCAGCCGTCCTACGAGCAGTACTTC.

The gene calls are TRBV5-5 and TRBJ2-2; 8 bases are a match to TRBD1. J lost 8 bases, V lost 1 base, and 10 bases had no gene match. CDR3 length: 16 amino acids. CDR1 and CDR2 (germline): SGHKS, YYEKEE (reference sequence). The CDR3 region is CASSLWTGSIRGELFF. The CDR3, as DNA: TGTGCCAGCAGCTTGTGGACAGGGAGCATAAGGGGGGAGCTGTTTTTT.

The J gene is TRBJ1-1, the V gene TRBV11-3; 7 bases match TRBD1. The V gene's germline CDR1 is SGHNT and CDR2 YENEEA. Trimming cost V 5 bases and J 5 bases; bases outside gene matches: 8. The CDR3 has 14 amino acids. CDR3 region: CASSLGTQGTEAFF. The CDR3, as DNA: TGTGCCAGCAGCCTCGGGACACAGGGGACTGAAGCTTTCTTT.

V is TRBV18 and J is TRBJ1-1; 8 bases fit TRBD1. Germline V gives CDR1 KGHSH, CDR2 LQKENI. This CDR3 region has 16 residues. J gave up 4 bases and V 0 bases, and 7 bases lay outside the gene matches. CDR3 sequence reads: CASSPPAGQGGTEAFF. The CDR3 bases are TGTGCCAGCTCACCACCCGCCGGACAGGGTGGCACTGAAGCTTTCTTT.

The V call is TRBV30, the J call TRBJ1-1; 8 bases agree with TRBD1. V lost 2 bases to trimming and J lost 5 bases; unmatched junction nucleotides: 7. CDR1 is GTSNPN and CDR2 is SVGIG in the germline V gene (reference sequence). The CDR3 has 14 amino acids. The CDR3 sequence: CAWSRTGLGTEAFF. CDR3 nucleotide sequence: TGTGCCTGGAGTAGGACAGGGCTTGGAACTGAAGCTTTCTTT.

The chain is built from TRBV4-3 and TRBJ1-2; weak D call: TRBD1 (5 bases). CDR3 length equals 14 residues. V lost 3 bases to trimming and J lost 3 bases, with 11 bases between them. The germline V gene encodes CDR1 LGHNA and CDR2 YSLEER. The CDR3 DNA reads TGCGCCAGCAGCCACTCGGGACTGGACTATGGCTACACCTTC. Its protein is CASSHSGLDYGYTF.

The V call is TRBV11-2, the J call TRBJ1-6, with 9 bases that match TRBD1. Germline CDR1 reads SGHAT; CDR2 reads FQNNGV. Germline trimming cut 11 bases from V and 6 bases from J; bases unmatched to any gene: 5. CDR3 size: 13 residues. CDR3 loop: CAVQGAINSPLHF. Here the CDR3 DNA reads TGTGCCGTACAGGGGGCGATTAATTCACCCCTCCACTTT.

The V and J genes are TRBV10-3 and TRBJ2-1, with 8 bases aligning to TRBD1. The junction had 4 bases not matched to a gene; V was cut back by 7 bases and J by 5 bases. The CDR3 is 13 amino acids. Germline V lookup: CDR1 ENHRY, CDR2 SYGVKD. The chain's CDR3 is CAIKGQVDNEQFF. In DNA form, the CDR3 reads TGTGCCATCAAGGGACAGGTTGACAATGAGCAGTTCTTC.

In DNA form, the CDR3 reads TGTGCCAGCAGGCTGAGGACAGGGTATGGCTACACCTTC. Its protein product is CASRLRTGYGYTF. J is TRBJ1-2 and V is TRBV6-5; 8 nucleotides align to TRBD1. The length of the CDR3 is 13 residues. CDR1 and CDR2 (germline): MNHEY, SVGAGI. V lost 6 bases, J lost 5 bases, and 5 bases stayed unmatched.

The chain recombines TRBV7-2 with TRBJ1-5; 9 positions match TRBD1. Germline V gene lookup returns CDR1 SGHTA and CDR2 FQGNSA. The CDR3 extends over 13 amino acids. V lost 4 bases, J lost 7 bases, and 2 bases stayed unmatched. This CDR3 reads CASSWDRAQPQHF. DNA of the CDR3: TGTGCCAGCAGCTGGGACAGGGCCCAGCCCCAGCATTTT.

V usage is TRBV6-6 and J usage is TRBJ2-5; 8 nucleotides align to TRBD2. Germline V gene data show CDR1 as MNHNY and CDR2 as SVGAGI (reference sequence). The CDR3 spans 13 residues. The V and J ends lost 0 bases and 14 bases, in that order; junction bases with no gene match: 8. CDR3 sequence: CASSYSGSGGPYF. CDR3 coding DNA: TGTGCCAGCAGTTACTCGGGGAGCGGGGGTCCCTACTTC.

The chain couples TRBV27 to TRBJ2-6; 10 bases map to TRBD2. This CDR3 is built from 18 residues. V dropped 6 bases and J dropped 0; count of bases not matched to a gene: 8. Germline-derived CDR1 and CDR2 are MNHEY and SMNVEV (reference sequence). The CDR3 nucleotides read TGTGCCAGCAGACTAATTAGCGGGGGGAGCTCTGGGGCCAACGTCCTGACTTTC. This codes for CASRLISGGSSGANVLTF. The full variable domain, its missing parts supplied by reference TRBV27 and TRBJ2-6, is EAQVTQNPRYLITVTGKKLTVTCSQNMNHEYMSWYRQDPGLGLRQIYYSMNVEVTDKGDVPEGYKVSRKEKRNFPLILESPSPNQTSLYFCASRLISGGSSGANVLTFGAGSRLTVL.

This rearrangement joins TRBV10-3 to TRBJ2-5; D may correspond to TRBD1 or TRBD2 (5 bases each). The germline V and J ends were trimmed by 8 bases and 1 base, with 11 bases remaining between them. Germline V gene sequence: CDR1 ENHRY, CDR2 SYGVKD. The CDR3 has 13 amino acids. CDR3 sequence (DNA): TGTGCCATCCGCCGAGGGGTCCAAGAGACCCAGTACTTC. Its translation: CAIRRGVQETQYF.

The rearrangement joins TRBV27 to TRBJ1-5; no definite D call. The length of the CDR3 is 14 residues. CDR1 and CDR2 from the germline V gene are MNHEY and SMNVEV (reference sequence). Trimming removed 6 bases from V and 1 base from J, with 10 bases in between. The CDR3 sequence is CASSRTTSNQPQHF. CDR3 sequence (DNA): TGTGCCAGCAGCCGGACGACGAGCAATCAGCCCCAGCATTTT.

This chain's CDR3 is CASSPPTIRGGTEAFF. Written as DNA, the CDR3 is TGTGCCAGCTCACCACCGACGATTCGGGGGGGCACTGAAGCTTTCTTT. This chain connects TRBV18 to TRBJ1-1; D perhaps matches TRBD1 (5 bases). Trimming cost V 0 bases and J 4 bases, with 15 bases left between them. The germline V gene encodes CDR1 KGHSH and CDR2 LQKENI. This CDR3 spans 16 amino acids.

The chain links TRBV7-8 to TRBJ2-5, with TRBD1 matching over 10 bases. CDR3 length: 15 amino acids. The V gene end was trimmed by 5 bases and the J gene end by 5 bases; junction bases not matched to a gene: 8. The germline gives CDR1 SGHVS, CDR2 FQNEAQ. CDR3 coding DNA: TGTGCCAGCAGCCGACAGGGGGCGCGGTTCGAGACCCAGTACTTC. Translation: CASSRQGARFETQYF.

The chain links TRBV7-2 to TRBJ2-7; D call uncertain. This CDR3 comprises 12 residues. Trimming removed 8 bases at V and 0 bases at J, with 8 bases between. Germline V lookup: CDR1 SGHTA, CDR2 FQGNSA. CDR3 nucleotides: TGTGCCAGCGCCAGGAGCTCCTACGAGCAGTACTTC. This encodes CASARSSYEQYF.

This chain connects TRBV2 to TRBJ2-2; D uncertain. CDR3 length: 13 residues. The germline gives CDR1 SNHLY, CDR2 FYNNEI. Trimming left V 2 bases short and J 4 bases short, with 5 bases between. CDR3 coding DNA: TGTGCCAGCAGTGAAAAACTCACCGGGGAGCTGTTTTTT. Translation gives CASSEKLTGELFF.

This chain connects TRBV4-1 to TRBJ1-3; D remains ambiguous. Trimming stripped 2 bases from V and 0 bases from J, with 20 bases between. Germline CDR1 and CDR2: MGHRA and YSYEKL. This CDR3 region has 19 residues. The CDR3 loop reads CASSQIPVLRRISGNTIYF. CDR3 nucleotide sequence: TGCGCCAGCAGCCAAATCCCCGTCTTGCGACGGATCTCTGGAAACACCATATATTTT.

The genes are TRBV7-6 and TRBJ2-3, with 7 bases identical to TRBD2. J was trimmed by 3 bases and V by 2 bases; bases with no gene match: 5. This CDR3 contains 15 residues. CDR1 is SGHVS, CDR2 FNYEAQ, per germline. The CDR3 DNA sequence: TGTGCCAGCAGCTTACAACTACTAGCGACAGATACGCAGTATTTT. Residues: CASSLQLLATDTQYF.

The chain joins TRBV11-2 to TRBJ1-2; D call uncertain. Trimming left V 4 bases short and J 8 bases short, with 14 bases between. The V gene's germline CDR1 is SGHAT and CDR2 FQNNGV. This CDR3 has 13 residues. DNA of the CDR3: TGTGCCAGCAGCTCACCAGGCGTGCGGGGCTACACCTTC. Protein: CASSSPGVRGYTF.

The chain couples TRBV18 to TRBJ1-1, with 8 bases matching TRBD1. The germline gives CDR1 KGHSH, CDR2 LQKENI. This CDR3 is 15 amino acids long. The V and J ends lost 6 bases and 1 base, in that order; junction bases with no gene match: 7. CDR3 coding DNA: TGTGCCAGCTCCCCAAGGACAGGGAGGAACACTGAAGCTTTCTTT. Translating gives CASSPRTGRNTEAFF.

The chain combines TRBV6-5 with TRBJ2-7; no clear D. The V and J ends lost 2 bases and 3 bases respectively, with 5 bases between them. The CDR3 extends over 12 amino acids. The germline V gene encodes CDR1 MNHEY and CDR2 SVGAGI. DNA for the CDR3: TGTGCCAGCAGTTACCCAGACTACGAGCAGTACTTC. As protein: CASSYPDYEQYF.

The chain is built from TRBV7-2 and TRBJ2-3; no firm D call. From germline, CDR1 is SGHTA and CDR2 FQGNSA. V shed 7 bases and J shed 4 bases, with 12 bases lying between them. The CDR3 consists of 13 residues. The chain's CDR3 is CASNPWRADTQYF. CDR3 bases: TGTGCCAGCAACCCATGGCGTGCAGATACGCAGTATTTT.

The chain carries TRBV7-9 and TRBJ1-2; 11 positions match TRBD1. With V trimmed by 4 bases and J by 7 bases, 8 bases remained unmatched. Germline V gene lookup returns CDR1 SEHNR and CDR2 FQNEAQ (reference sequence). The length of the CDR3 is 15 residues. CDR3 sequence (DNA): TGTGCCAGCAGCTCTTCACCGGGACAGGGGGTTGGCTACACCTTC. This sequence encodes CASSSSPGQGVGYTF.

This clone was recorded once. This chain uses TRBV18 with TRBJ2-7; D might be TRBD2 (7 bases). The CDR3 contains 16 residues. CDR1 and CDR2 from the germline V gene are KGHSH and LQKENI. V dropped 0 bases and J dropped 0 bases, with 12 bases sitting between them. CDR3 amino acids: CASSPPEGGGSYEQYF. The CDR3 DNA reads TGTGCCAGCTCACCACCGGAGGGGGGGGGCTCCTACGAGCAGTACTTC.

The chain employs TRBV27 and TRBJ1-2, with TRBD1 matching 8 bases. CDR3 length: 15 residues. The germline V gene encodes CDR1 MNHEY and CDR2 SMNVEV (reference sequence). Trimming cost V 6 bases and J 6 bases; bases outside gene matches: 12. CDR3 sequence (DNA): TGTGCCAGCAGCCCACCAGGGGGCGCATTTGATGGCTACACCTTC. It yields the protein CASSPPGGAFDGYTF.